This T cell receptor (beta chain) was sequenced in a study of cytomegalovirus exposure and HLA in healthy donors. The germline CDR1 and CDR2 sequences are MDHEN and SYDVKM. This CDR3 has 15 amino acids. V dropped 2 bases and J dropped 7; count of bases not matched to a gene: 10. Whole-study results and caveats: Being indistinguishable, some V segments were excluded, TRBV6-2 and TRBV6-3 among them. Per published reports, the classifier diagnosed cytomegalovirus status with high specificity and sensitivity.

PCR involved 60 Vbeta and 13 Jbeta primers. Method: immunoSEQ multiplex PCR; TCRdb's copy keeps in-frame clones and lacks some. The repertoire holds approximately 150,000 clones, with roughly 80% as singletons. Regarding this clone: Antigen unknown.

The TCR originated in a woman in her thirties or forties in good health and CMV-seropositive. The sample comprised PBMCs. The V gene is TRBV28, the J gene TRBJ2-5, with 7 positions matching TRBD1. The CDR3 DNA follows: TGTGCCAGCAGTTTACCATCAGACAGGGACGGGACCCAGTACTTC. Amino acids: CASSLPSDRDGTQYF.